The rows below give T cell receptor beta chains drawn from one sample of a study of blood T cell repertoires in COVID-19. The table came from immunoSEQ multiplex PCR; TCRdb's copy has only in-frame clones and leaves some out. The sample lists about 210,000 clones, roughly 91% seen once, with roughly 7.2% in the top ten. The specimen was PBMCs or T cells enriched from blood (not recorded which). Receptor source: a man in his thirties or forties in a cohort exposed to, infected with or recovered from COVID-19 (not recorded which). The CDR3 runs from the conserved cysteine through the conserved F or W. Fields, in order: clone size, J gene, D gene, V gene, CDR3 DNA, CDR3 protein. A D gene is named only where the DNA matches it firmly. Only part of the rows carry a size: once, few, many, or a class if the clone is expanded.

abundance: -; j_gene: TRBJ1-1; d_gene: -; v_gene: TRBV10-3; CDR3nt: TGTGCCATCAGTGGTAAACTTAAGACAGAAGCTTTCTTT; CDR3aa: CAISGKLKTEAFF
abundance: -; j_gene: TRBJ2-1; d_gene: TRBD1; v_gene: TRBV28; CDR3nt: TGTGCCAGCAGTTTAACACCGGGACAGGGGGCTTACAATGAGCAGTTCTTC; CDR3aa: CASSLTPGQGAYNEQFF
abundance: -; j_gene: TRBJ2-1; d_gene: -; v_gene: TRBV25-1; CDR3nt: TGTGCCAGCAGTGAACAGGTTAGCGGAGGTTACAATGAGCAGTTCTTC; CDR3aa: CASSEQVSGGYNEQFF
abundance: -; j_gene: TRBJ2-3; d_gene: -; v_gene: TRBV7-6; CDR3nt: TGTGCCAGCAGCCCGGTTAACACAGATACGCAGTATTTT; CDR3aa: CASSPVNTDTQYF
abundance: -; j_gene: TRBJ2-3; d_gene: TRBD1; v_gene: TRBV7-3; CDR3nt: TGTGCCAGCAGCTTAGGACAGGGGGTCGATACGCAGTATTTT; CDR3aa: CASSLGQGVDTQYF
abundance: -; j_gene: TRBJ1-2; d_gene: TRBD1; v_gene: TRBV28; CDR3nt: TGTGCCGTTACCAGGGGGATTGAAGGCTACACCTTC; CDR3aa: CAVTRGIEGYTF
abundance: once; j_gene: TRBJ1-1; d_gene: -; v_gene: TRBV10-2; CDR3nt: TGCGCCAGCAGGGAGGGGAGTAACACTGAAGCTTTCTTT; CDR3aa: CASREGSNTEAFF
abundance: -; j_gene: TRBJ2-7; d_gene: TRBD2; v_gene: TRBV27; CDR3nt: TGTGCCAGCAGCCGGAGCGGGAGTAGGTACGAGCAGTACTTC; CDR3aa: CASSRSGSRYEQYF
abundance: -; j_gene: TRBJ1-6; d_gene: TRBD1; v_gene: TRBV7-9; CDR3nt: TGTGCCAGCAGCTCCCAAGATCGACAGGGGGCGCGTTCACCCCTCCACTTT; CDR3aa: CASSSQDRQGARSPLHF
abundance: -; j_gene: TRBJ2-1; d_gene: TRBD2; v_gene: TRBV5-4; CDR3nt: TGTGCCAGCAGCTTAGGTGGGACTAGCGGGAGGGCCGGGTTCTTC; CDR3aa: CASSLGGTSGRAGFF
abundance: -; j_gene: TRBJ2-7; d_gene: -; v_gene: TRBV21-1; CDR3nt: TGTGCCAGCAGCAAAGAGCTAGCGGGAGCCTTCACTCTCGGTTACGAGCAGTACTTC; CDR3aa: CASSKELAGAFTLGYEQYF
abundance: -; j_gene: TRBJ2-7; d_gene: TRBD1; v_gene: TRBV13; CDR3nt: TGTGCCAGCAGCTTAGAAGGACAGGGGGCCCTCGAACGGGTCTTC; CDR3aa: CASSLEGQGALERVF
abundance: -; j_gene: TRBJ1-3; d_gene: -; v_gene: TRBV5-4; CDR3nt: TGTGCCAGCAGTAACAGAGACCCTGGAAACACCATATATTTT; CDR3aa: CASSNRDPGNTIYF
abundance: few; j_gene: TRBJ2-7; d_gene: -; v_gene: TRBV19; CDR3nt: TGTGCCAGTAGTAGACAGGAGTCCTACGAGCAGTACTTC; CDR3aa: CASSRQESYEQYF
abundance: -; j_gene: TRBJ1-5; d_gene: TRBD1; v_gene: TRBV6-4; CDR3nt: TGTGCCAGCAGTTATACAGGGGGCACCCAGCCCCAGCATTTT; CDR3aa: CASSYTGGTQPQHF
abundance: -; j_gene: TRBJ1-2; d_gene: -; v_gene: TRBV18; CDR3nt: TGTGCCAGCTCACCAGCGGGGAGGTATGGCTACACCTTC; CDR3aa: CASSPAGRYGYTF
abundance: -; j_gene: TRBJ2-7; d_gene: TRBD1; v_gene: TRBV28; CDR3nt: TGTGCCAGCAGTTCACGACAGGGTATCTACGAGCAGTACTTC; CDR3aa: CASSSRQGIYEQYF
abundance: -; j_gene: TRBJ1-1; d_gene: TRBD1; v_gene: TRBV11-3; CDR3nt: TGTGCCAGCAGCTTATTTACGGGACAGGATCTGAACACTGAAGCTTTCTTT; CDR3aa: CASSLFTGQDLNTEAFF
abundance: -; j_gene: TRBJ2-2; d_gene: TRBD1; v_gene: TRBV28; CDR3nt: TGTGCCAGCAGTATCGCACAGGGGCCCGGGGAGCTGTTTTTT; CDR3aa: CASSIAQGPGELFF
abundance: -; j_gene: TRBJ2-7; d_gene: TRBD2; v_gene: TRBV4-1; CDR3nt: TGCGCCAGCAGCCAACTGACTAGCGGGAGGGGTTACGAGCAGTACTTC; CDR3aa: CASSQLTSGRGYEQYF